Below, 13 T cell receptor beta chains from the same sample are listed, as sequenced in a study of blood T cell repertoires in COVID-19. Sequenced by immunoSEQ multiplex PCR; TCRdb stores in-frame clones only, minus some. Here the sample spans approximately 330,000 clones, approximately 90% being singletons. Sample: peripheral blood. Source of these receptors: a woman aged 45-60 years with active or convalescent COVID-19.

The CDR3, as DNA: TGTGCCAGCAGCTTAATCGCAGGGGGATGGTCACCCCTCCACTTT. Translating gives CASSLIAGGWSPLHF. The chain recombines TRBV7-8 with TRBJ1-6, with 7 bases aligning to TRBD1. V lost 2 bases to trimming and J lost 10 bases; unmatched junction nucleotides: 8. This CDR3 region has 15 residues. Germline assignment: CDR1 SGHVS and CDR2 FQNEAQ.

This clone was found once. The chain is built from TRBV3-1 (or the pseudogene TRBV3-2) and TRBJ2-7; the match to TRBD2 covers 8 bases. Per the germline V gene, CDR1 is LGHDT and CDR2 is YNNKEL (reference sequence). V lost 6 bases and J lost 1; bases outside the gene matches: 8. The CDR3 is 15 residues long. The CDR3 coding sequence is TGTGCCAGCAGTTCACACGGGGGGGGATCCTACGAGCAGTACTTC. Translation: CASSSHGGGSYEQYF.

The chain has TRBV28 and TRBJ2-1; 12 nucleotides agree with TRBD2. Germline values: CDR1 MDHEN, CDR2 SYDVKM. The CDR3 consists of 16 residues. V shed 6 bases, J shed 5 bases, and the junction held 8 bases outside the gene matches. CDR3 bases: TGTGCCAGCAGCCCCGGGACTAGCGGGCCCAACAATGAGCAGTTCTTC. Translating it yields CASSPGTSGPNNEQFF.

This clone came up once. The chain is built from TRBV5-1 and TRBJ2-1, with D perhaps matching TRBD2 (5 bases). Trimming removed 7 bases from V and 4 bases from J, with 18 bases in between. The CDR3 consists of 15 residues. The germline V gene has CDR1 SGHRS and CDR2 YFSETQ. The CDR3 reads CASEPLGGGYNEQFF. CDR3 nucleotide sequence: TGCGCCAGCGAGCCCCTAGGAGGCGGGTACAATGAGCAGTTCTTC.

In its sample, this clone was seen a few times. The CDR3 coding sequence is TGTGCAAGTCGCTTTCTTCCTAGACACGAGCAGTACTTC. It codes for CASRFLPRHEQYF. The chain links TRBV12-2 to TRBJ2-7; TRBD2 is the table's D call, not checked against the DNA. TRBV12-2 is a pseudogene locus. CDR3 size: 13 residues.

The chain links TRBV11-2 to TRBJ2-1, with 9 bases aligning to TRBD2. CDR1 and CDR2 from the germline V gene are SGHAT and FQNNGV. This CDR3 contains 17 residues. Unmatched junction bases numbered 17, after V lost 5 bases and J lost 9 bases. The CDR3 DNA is TGTGCCAGCAGCCCTATTAGGCGGGAGGGGCCTTCCGGTGAGCAGTTCTTC. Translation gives CASSPIRREGPSGEQFF.

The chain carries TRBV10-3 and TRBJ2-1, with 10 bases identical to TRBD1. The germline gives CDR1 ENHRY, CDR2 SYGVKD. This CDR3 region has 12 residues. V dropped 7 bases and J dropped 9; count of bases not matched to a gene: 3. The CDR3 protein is CAITRTGGEQFF. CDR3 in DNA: TGTGCCATCACCCGGACAGGGGGTGAGCAGTTCTTC.

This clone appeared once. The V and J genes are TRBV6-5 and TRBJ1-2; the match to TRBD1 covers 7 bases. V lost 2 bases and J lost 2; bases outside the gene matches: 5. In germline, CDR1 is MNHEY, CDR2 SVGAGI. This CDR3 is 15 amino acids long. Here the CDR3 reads CASSYRDRLNYGYTF. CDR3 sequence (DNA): TGTGCCAGCAGTTACCGGGACAGACTAAACTATGGCTACACCTTC.

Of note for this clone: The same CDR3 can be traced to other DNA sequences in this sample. CDR3: CASSGTGGYEQYF. DNA for the CDR3: TGTGCCAGTTCCGGGACAGGGGGATACGAGCAGTACTTC. V usage is TRBV19 and J usage is TRBJ2-7; TRBD1 agrees at 11 bases. The CDR3 covers 13 residues. Per the germline V gene, CDR1 is LNHDA and CDR2 is SQIVND (reference sequence). Trimming cost V 8 bases and J 4 bases; bases outside gene matches: 4. The whole variable domain, filled in from reference TRBV19 and TRBJ2-7, reads DGGITQSPKYLFRKEGQNVTLSCEQNLNHDAMYWYRQDPGQGLRLIYYSQIVNDFQKGDIAEGYSVSREKKESFPLTVTSAQKNPTAFYLCASSGTGGYEQYFGPGTRLTVT.

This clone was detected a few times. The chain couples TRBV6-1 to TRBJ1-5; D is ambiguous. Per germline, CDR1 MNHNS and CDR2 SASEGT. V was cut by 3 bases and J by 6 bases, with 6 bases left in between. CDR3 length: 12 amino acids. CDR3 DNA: TGTGCCAGCAGTGAGGCATTTCAGCCCCAGCATTTT. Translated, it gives CASSEAFQPQHF.

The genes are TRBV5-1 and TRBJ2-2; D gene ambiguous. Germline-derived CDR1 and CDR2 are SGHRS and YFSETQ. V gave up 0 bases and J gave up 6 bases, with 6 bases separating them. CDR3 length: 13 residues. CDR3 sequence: CASSLVSAGELFF. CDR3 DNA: TGCGCCAGCAGCTTGGTATCAGCCGGGGAGCTGTTTTTT.

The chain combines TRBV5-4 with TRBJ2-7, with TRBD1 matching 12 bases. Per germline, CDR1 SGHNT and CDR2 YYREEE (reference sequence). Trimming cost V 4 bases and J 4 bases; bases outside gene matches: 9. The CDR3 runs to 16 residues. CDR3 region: CASSEGQGARPYEQYF. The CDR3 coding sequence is TGTGCCAGCAGCGAGGGACAGGGGGCCCGACCGTACGAGCAGTACTTC.

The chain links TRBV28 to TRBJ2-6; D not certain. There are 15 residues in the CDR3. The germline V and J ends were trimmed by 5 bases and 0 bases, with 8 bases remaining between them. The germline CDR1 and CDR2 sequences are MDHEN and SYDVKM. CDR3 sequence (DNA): TGTGCCAGCAGTCCCACCGGCTCTGGGGCCAACGTCCTGACTTTC. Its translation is CASSPTGSGANVLTF.